This is a list of T cell receptor beta chains from one sample in a study of PD-1 blockade in classical Hodgkin lymphoma. Using immunoSEQ multiplex PCR, the repertoire was profiled, and TCRdb retains in-frame clones only, with some absent. The table lists about 38,000 clones, 77% of them singletons. Sample: peripheral blood mononuclear cells (PBMCs), taken before the fourth cycle of nivolumab. Receptor source: a human donor with classical Hodgkin lymphoma. Both conserved end residues are trimmed from each CDR3.

V gene,J gene,CDR3 protein
TRBV13,TRBJ1-1,ANSRTDFEAF
TRBV5-6,TRBJ2-5,ASSGAARGTQY
TRBV21-1,TRBJ1-2,ASTSPLGRKYGYT
TRBV7-9,TRBJ2-5,ASSLTRGLTQTGETQY
TRBV7-9,TRBJ2-5,ASSLAGSERGGVQETQY
TRBV6-6,TRBJ1-5,ASTSGGDSNQPQH
TRBV6-5,TRBJ1-6,ASSRGTASPLH
TRBV7-6,TRBJ2-2,ASSLAGDPGELF
TRBV6-5,TRBJ1-2,ASSYHWTFGYGYT
TRBV11-2,TRBJ1-2,ASSLGRGNYGYT
TRBV9,TRBJ2-7,ASSQPGTGSEQY
TRBV29-1,TRBJ1-4,SVEGIATNEKLF
TRBV10-3,TRBJ2-2,AISRLAGDTGELF
TRBV9,TRBJ2-1,ASSVNAEPYNECAF
TRBV6-5,TRBJ1-2,ASSYSIGGYGYT
TRBV2,TRBJ2-1,ASSGLAGGGEQF
TRBV5-1,TRBJ1-1,ASSLGGTAEAF
TRBV5-1,TRBJ2-5,ASSKGTSGAQETQY
TRBV9,TRBJ2-3,ASGIKQGGTDTQY
TRBV25-1,TRBJ2-3,ASRTGFTQY
TRBV7-2,TRBJ2-7,ANSYSITGNYEQY
TRBV29-1,TRBJ1-1,SALNAGQLHTEAF
TRBV6-6,TRBJ2-7,ASTLQGTGSYEQY
TRBV11-2,TRBJ1-1,ASSRENTEAF
TRBV7-5,TRBJ1-5,ARYSTGANQPQH
TRBV11-2,TRBJ1-3,ASSSAWPGLNTIY
TRBV2,TRBJ2-3,ASSVGLPSTDTQY
TRBV7-2,TRBJ2-5,ASSSLVWGQGEGTQY